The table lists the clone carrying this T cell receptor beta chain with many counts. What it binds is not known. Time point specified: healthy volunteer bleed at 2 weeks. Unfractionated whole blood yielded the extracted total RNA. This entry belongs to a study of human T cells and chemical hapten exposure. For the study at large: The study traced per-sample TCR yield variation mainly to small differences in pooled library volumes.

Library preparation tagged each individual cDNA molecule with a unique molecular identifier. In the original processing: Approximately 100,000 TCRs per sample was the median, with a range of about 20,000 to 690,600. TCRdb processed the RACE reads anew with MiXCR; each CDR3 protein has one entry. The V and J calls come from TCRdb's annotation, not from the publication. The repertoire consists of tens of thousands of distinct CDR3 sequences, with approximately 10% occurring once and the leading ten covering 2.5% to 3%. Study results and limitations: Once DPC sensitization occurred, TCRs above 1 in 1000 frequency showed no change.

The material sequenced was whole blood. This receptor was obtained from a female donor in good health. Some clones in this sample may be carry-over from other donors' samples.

CDR3 residues: CASTPEGAITYDEQFF. In DNA, the CDR3 is TGTGCCAGCACCCCCGAGGGGGCGATAACTTACGATGAGCAGTTCTTC. The genes are TRBV5-5 and TRBJ2-1; 7 nucleotides match TRBD1. Germline V CDR1 and CDR2: SGHKS, YYEKEE (reference sequence). There are 16 residues in the CDR3. With V trimmed by 6 bases and J by 8 bases, 17 bases remained unmatched.